This T cell receptor (beta chain) was identified in a study of human CD8 memory T cell subsets. Study-level results: High diversity, at similar levels, marked stem-like memory and precursor exhausted T cells but not effector memory cells.

Researchers made TCR beta libraries via UMI-labeled 5' RACE. TCRdb reprocessed the 5' RACE reads and stores each CDR3 protein as one record, lacking DNA. This repertoire includes 9,500 to 13,000 distinct CDR3 sequences. About this clonotype itself: Its specificity is not known.

CCR7+ PD-1+ TIGIT+ early memory CD8+ T cells with exhausted-like traits constituted the TPEX cells. Magnetic separation of the negative type served to enrich total CD8+ T cells. The sample consisted of CD8+ T cells from PBMCs. The receptor's source is a human donor in good health.

The CDR3 sequence is CASSLGPDYEQYF. The genes are TRBV7-3 and TRBJ2-7; TCRdb selects TRBD2, and the lack of DNA leaves this call unchecked. The germline gives CDR1 SGHTA, CDR2 FQGTGA. The CDR3 has 13 amino acids.